The 11 T cell receptor beta chains listed next were all sequenced from one sample in a study of shared clonotypes between healthy human individuals. Profiling relied on immunoSEQ multiplex PCR, and the TCRdb table lists in-frame clones only, not all of them. This sample has about 680,000 clones, with around 72% found just once. What was sequenced was memory CD4+ T cells sorted from blood. Sample subset: CD45RA-negative fraction. Receptors originate from a woman between 25 and 40 years old in good health.

There are a few counts of this clone. The chain recombines TRBV2 with TRBJ1-5; D is uncertain. The V end was cut by 6 bases, the J end by 0 bases, with 15 bases between. Germline V CDR1 and CDR2: SNHLY, FYNNEI. The CDR3 spans 16 residues. Here the CDR3 reads CASSGSSLHSNQPQHF. The CDR3 DNA is TGTGCCAGCAGCGGTTCATCCTTGCATAGCAATCAGCCCCAGCATTTT.

This clone was observed a few times. V gene TRBV7-9 combines with J gene TRBJ2-5; TRBD2 matches at 11 bases. Germline lookup yields CDR1 SEHNR and CDR2 FQNEAQ (reference sequence). V was clipped by 5 bases and J by 5 bases; unmatched bases: 4. This CDR3 region has 14 residues. CDR3 coding DNA: TGTGCCAGCAGCCATAGCGGGAGGGCCGAGACCCAGTACTTC. It codes for CASSHSGRAETQYF.

The chain couples TRBV6-5 to TRBJ1-1; TRBD1 matches 8 bases. Germline V gene lookup returns CDR1 MNHEY and CDR2 SVGAGI. The CDR3 runs 14 residues. The V gene end was trimmed by 7 bases and the J gene end by 7 bases; junction bases not matched to a gene: 11. The CDR3 spells CASIKPQGAGEAFF. DNA of the CDR3: TGTGCCAGCATCAAACCCCAGGGGGCTGGTGAAGCTTTCTTT.

Worth noting for this clone: A far larger clone is off by one base, so a read error is likely. This chain connects TRBV19 to TRBJ2-2; 8 bases are shared with TRBD1. The germline CDR1 and CDR2 sequences are LNHDA and SQIVND (reference sequence). The CDR3 loop spans 17 amino acids. For the CDR3, the DNA is TGTGCCTGTAGTATAGCCCCGCAGGGGGCGGGCACCGGGGAGCTGTTTTTT. Translation: CACSIAPQGAGTGELFF. Supplemented by reference TRBV19 and TRBJ2-2, the full variable domain reads DGGITQSPKYLFRKEGQNVTLSCEQNLNHDAMYWYRQDPGQGLRLIYYSQIVNDFQKGDIAEGYSVSREKKESFPLTVTSAQKNPTAFYLCACSIAPQGAGTGELFFGEGSRLTVL.

V gene TRBV7-9 combines with J gene TRBJ2-1, with 8 bases lining up with TRBD1. CDR3 length: 14 residues. Germline V CDR1 and CDR2: SEHNR, FQNEAQ (reference sequence). The V segment lost 3 bases and the J segment 7 bases; nucleotides outside the gene matches: 5. CDR3 DNA sequence: TGTGCCAGCAGCTTTCGGACAGGGTCGAATGAGCAGTTCTTC. It encodes CASSFRTGSNEQFF.

This sequence joins TRBV15 and TRBJ2-5; D gene ambiguous. Deletions cut 1 base from V and 7 bases from J, with 13 bases between. The length of the CDR3 is 14 residues. Germline CDR1 is LNHNV and CDR2 is YYDKDF (reference sequence). CDR3 protein: CATSRGEPSGTQYF. The CDR3 DNA follows: TGTGCCACCAGCAGAGGGGAACCCTCAGGGACCCAGTACTTC.

This clone was detected ten times or more. The chain couples TRBV7-9 to TRBJ2-2, with D perhaps being TRBD1 or TRBD2 (5 bases each). The germline CDR1 and CDR2 sequences are SEHNR and FQNEAQ (reference sequence). CDR3 size: 14 residues. V was trimmed by 6 bases and J by 9 bases, leaving 17 bases between them. CDR3 in DNA: TGTGCCAGCAGTAGAAACCTCGGGGCCCGGGAGCTGTTTTTT. As protein: CASSRNLGARELFF.

This clone was seen more than once but under ten times. The sample holds other DNA sequences that translate to the same CDR3. The J gene is TRBJ1-4, the V gene TRBV28; TRBD1 is a possible D gene (5 bases). Trimming took off 3 bases at V and 2 bases at J, with 7 bases between the two ends. The CDR3 loop spans 14 amino acids. Per germline, CDR1 MDHEN and CDR2 SYDVKM. CDR3 nucleotide sequence: TGTGCCAGCAGTTTGGACATGACTAATGAAAAACTGTTTTTT. Translated, it gives CASSLDMTNEKLFF.

The chain links TRBV28 to TRBJ1-1; 8 bases are shared with TRBD1. Germline lookup yields CDR1 MDHEN and CDR2 SYDVKM. The CDR3 has 15 residues. V lost 6 bases and J lost 3; bases outside the gene matches: 9. This CDR3 reads CASRQGQVRYTEAFF. The CDR3 coding sequence is TGTGCCAGCAGACAGGGACAGGTCCGGTACACTGAAGCTTTCTTT. Complete variable domain (other parts from reference TRBV28 and TRBJ1-1): DVKVTQSSRYLVKRTGEKVFLECVQDMDHENMFWYRQDPGLGLRLIYFSYDVKMKEKGDIPEGYSVSREKKERFSLILESASTNQTSMYLCASRQGQVRYTEAFFGQGTRLTVV.

The chain combines TRBV5-8 with TRBJ2-7; 8 nucleotides align to TRBD2. The length of the CDR3 is 15 residues. V lost 4 bases, J lost 2 bases, and 8 bases stayed unmatched. Per germline, CDR1 SGHTS and CDR2 YDEGEE. CDR3 sequence (DNA): TGTGCCAGCAGCGCGGGAGGAGCGGGAGCCTACGAGCAGTACTTC. It codes for CASSAGGAGAYEQYF.

The CDR3 protein is CASSKPMTGFSEQYF. The CDR3, as DNA: TGTGCCAGCAGCAAGCCTATGACAGGGTTCTCCGAGCAGTACTTC. This chain connects TRBV7-9 to TRBJ2-7, with 7 bases lining up with TRBD1. Germline-derived CDR1 and CDR2 are SEHNR and FQNEAQ (reference sequence). The junction had 13 bases not matched to a gene; V was cut back by 5 bases and J by 6 bases. CDR3 length equals 15 residues.